What follows are 19 T cell receptor beta chains derived from one specimen sequenced in a study of cytomegalovirus exposure and HLA in healthy donors. PCR employed 60 Vbeta and 13 Jbeta primers. Measured with immunoSEQ multiplex PCR; TCRdb has only the in-frame clones, and not every one. The repertoire consists of 150,000 to 200,000 clones, with 75% to 80% occurring once and the leading ten covering about 6%. Sequencing was performed on PBMCs. These receptors were obtained from a woman younger than 45 in good health and CMV-seropositive.

This rearrangement joins TRBV11-3 to TRBJ2-3; no clear D. The CDR3 runs 12 residues. Germline V gene lookup returns CDR1 SGHNT and CDR2 YENEEA. Trimming cost V 5 bases and J 1 base, with 4 bases left between them. CDR3 residues: CASSLRTDTQYF. Written as DNA, the CDR3 is TGTGCCAGCAGCCTCCGCACAGATACGCAGTATTTT.

This clone was seen a handful of times. This chain uses TRBV6-5 with TRBJ2-2; maybe TRBD2 (6 bases). The CDR3 covers 14 residues. Trimming removed 6 bases at V and 2 bases at J, with 10 bases between. The germline CDR1 and CDR2 sequences are MNHEY and SVGAGI. CDR3 amino acids: CASSPGSNTGELFF. The CDR3 DNA follows: TGTGCCAGCAGCCCCGGGAGCAACACCGGGGAGCTGTTTTTT.

This clone was observed a few times. This chain links TRBV7-9 with TRBJ2-1, with 9 bases identical to TRBD1. Trimming at V came to 5 bases and at J to 4 bases, leaving 6 bases not matched to a gene. The germline V gene encodes CDR1 SEHNR and CDR2 FQNEAQ (reference sequence). The CDR3 length is 15 residues. CDR3 loop: CASSQSGTGYNEQFF. Written as DNA, the CDR3 is TGTGCCAGCAGCCAGTCCGGGACAGGGTACAATGAGCAGTTCTTC.

As regards this clone: Its ends do not fully match the called genes, so a read error is possible. The gene calls are TRBV7-9 and TRBJ1-6; D is ambiguous. The length of the CDR3 is 14 residues. Germline V gene data show CDR1 as SEHNR and CDR2 as FQNEAQ (reference sequence). CDR3 sequence reads: CSSSVGEGSAPLHF. The CDR3 coding sequence is TGTTCCAGCAGCGTAGGTGAGGGTAGTGCACCCCTCCACTTT.

The gene calls are TRBV2 and TRBJ2-5; D possibly corresponds to TRBD2 (5 bases). The CDR3 runs 13 residues. V was cut by 7 bases and J by 2 bases, with 11 bases left in between. CDR1 is SNHLY, CDR2 FYNNEI, per germline. The CDR3: CASTGSEQETQYF. The CDR3 DNA is TGTGCCAGCACCGGTAGCGAGCAAGAGACCCAGTACTTC.

The V call is TRBV4-1, the J call TRBJ2-3; 9 bases are a match to TRBD1. CDR1 and CDR2 from the germline V gene are MGHRA and YSYEKL. With 10 bases clipped from V and 2 bases from J, the junction kept 10 bases outside the gene matches. The CDR3 covers 15 residues. The CDR3 reads CAMNHRGHHTDTQYF. The CDR3 DNA sequence: TGCGCCATGAACCACAGGGGGCATCACACAGATACGCAGTATTTT.

This sequence joins TRBV6-6 and TRBJ1-6; 9 nucleotides agree with TRBD1. CDR3 length: 16 amino acids. The V gene end was trimmed by 4 bases and the J gene end by 7 bases; junction bases not matched to a gene: 8. Germline V lookup: CDR1 MNHNY, CDR2 SVGAGI (reference sequence). The DNA of the CDR3 is TGTGCCAGCAGTTCCACAGGGGGCTCTCAGAATTCACCCCTCCACTTT. Encoded protein: CASSSTGGSQNSPLHF.

In its sample, this clone was seen once. An end of the junction differs from the germline gene, which may be a read error. The genes are TRBV19 and TRBJ2-6; D is perhaps TRBD2 (6 bases). Germline V gene sequence: CDR1 LNHDA, CDR2 SQIVND (reference sequence). This CDR3 region has 14 residues. CDR3 DNA: TGTGCCAGTAGTATGGGGGGTGGGACCAACGTCCTGACTTTC. Translated: CASSMGGGTNVLTF.

V gene TRBV27 combines with J gene TRBJ2-7; possible D gene TRBD2, 5 bases. V lost 2 bases and J lost 7, with 12 bases in between. Germline loops: CDR1 MNHEY, CDR2 SMNVEV (reference sequence). The CDR3 loop spans 13 amino acids. The CDR3 nucleotides read TGTGCCAGCAGTTTAGCAATTCGGGGAGAGCAGTACTTC. Translating gives CASSLAIRGEQYF.

The V gene is TRBV10-3, the J gene TRBJ2-1, with 7 bases aligning to TRBD2. The V and J ends lost 4 bases and 2 bases, in that order; junction bases with no gene match: 11. This CDR3 spans 17 amino acids. Per the germline V gene, CDR1 is ENHRY and CDR2 is SYGVKD. CDR3 coding DNA: TGTGCCATCAGTGGAGGTTCGGCTAGCGGTACCTACAATGAGCAGTTCTTC. This codes for CAISGGSASGTYNEQFF.

This chain connects TRBV29-1 to TRBJ2-4; TRBD1 is a possible D gene (6 bases). The CDR3 covers 19 residues. The ends were cut back, 0 bases at V and 0 bases at J, with 21 bases in the middle. Germline CDR1 and CDR2: SQVTM and ANQGSEA. The CDR3 reads CSVEDREVGTPLAKNIQYF. For the CDR3, the DNA is TGCAGCGTTGAAGATCGGGAAGTTGGGACACCCCTAGCCAAAAACATTCAGTACTTC.

The genes are TRBV7-6 and TRBJ2-1; 11 nucleotides line up with TRBD1. The CDR3 length is 18 residues. V lost 4 bases, J lost 5 bases, and 13 bases stayed unmatched. Germline V gene lookup returns CDR1 SGHVS and CDR2 FNYEAQ. CDR3 DNA sequence: TGTGCCAGCAGCTGGGGGGGCCGGACAGGGGGCGCGAACAATGAGCAGTTCTTC. Translating it yields CASSWGGRTGGANNEQFF.

In its sample, this clone was seen once. The chain links TRBV27 to TRBJ2-1; 9 bases match TRBD1. Germline CDR1 reads MNHEY; CDR2 reads SMNVEV (reference sequence). The CDR3 covers 14 residues. V lost 4 bases and J lost 9; bases outside the gene matches: 7. The CDR3 loop reads CASSWGRGQGEQFF. For the CDR3, the DNA is TGTGCCAGCAGTTGGGGGCGGGGACAGGGTGAGCAGTTCTTC.

In its sample, this clone was seen a few times. This chain links TRBV6-5 with TRBJ1-2, with a weak D call TRBD1 (6 bases). There are 15 residues in the CDR3. Germline CDR1 and CDR2: MNHEY and SVGAGI. The V end was cut by 2 bases, the J end by 8 bases, with 18 bases between. The CDR3 DNA is TGTGCCAGCAGTTACACTAGGACAGTAGGCTACGGCTACACCTTC. Its protein product is CASSYTRTVGYGYTF.

The chain joins TRBV5-1 to TRBJ2-7; D unresolved. V gave up 1 base and J gave up 3 bases, with 8 bases separating them. CDR1 is SGHRS and CDR2 is YFSETQ in the germline V gene. This CDR3 is 13 amino acids long. CDR3 loop: CASSLTDDYEQYF. DNA for the CDR3: TGCGCCAGCAGCTTGACAGACGACTACGAGCAGTACTTC.

This chain uses TRBV19 with TRBJ2-6; D perhaps matches TRBD2 (6 bases). V shed 8 bases and J shed 0 bases, with 11 bases lying between them. The CDR3 loop spans 15 amino acids. Looked up from germline, CDR1 is LNHDA and CDR2 is SQIVND (reference sequence). CDR3 region: CASSPGDSGANVLTF. In DNA, the CDR3 is TGTGCCAGTTCGCCGGGGGACTCTGGGGCCAACGTCCTGACTTTC.

The J gene is TRBJ2-3, the V gene TRBV4-1, with a tentative D call TRBD2 (5 bases). Deletions cut 1 base from V and 0 bases from J, with 8 bases between. The CDR3 is made up of 15 amino acids. Germline lookup yields CDR1 MGHRA and CDR2 YSYEKL. This chain's CDR3 is CASSQALASTDTQYF. CDR3 nucleotide sequence: TGCGCCAGCAGCCAAGCCCTAGCAAGCACAGATACGCAGTATTTT.

This clone was observed a few times. The CDR3 sequence is CASSQGLAGGLTQYF. Written as DNA, the CDR3 is TGTGCCAGCAGCCAAGGACTAGCGGGAGGGCTCACGCAGTATTTT. V is TRBV4-2 and J is TRBJ2-3; TRBD2 matches 14 bases. Germline V gives CDR1 LGHNA, CDR2 YNFKEQ. V lost 1 base and J lost 9; bases outside the gene matches: 3. The CDR3 has 15 residues.

V usage is TRBV4-1 and J usage is TRBJ2-1, with D unclear. Trimming cost V 0 bases and J 6 bases, with 6 bases left between them. This CDR3 has 13 residues. CDR1 and CDR2 (germline): MGHRA, YSYEKL. CDR3: CASSQDSPNEQFF. The CDR3 nucleotides are TGCGCCAGCAGCCAAGATAGCCCCAATGAGCAGTTCTTC.